These T cell receptor beta chains were read from a single sample in a study of a mutant IDH1 vaccine in newly diagnosed glioma. For these receptors, no antigen is known. Libraries were prepared by immunoSEQ multiplex PCR; TCRdb keeps only in-frame clonotypes and omits some of them. This table holds tens of thousands of clones, roughly four fifths found once. The sample was PBMCs, taken from a glioma patient whose treatment included an IDH1 peptide vaccine. These receptor sequences come from a woman aged 45-65 years with glioma. CDR3s include the opening cysteine and the closing phenylalanine or tryptophan. The D gene is left open where the match is weak. The size entry is marked missing in some rows and otherwise reads once, few, many or a size class.

V gene,clone size,D gene,J gene,CDR3 protein,CDR3 DNA
TRBV6-5,-,-,TRBJ2-7,CASTPRTEERKYF,TGTGCCAGCACCCCCCGGACGGAAGAACGAAAGTACTTC
TRBV30,-,TRBD1,TRBJ2-7,CAWSPGTGDYEQYF,TGTGCCTGGAGTCCCGGGACAGGGGACTACGAGCAGTACTTC
TRBV30,-,-,TRBJ1-1,CAWSVVPGGYTEAFF,TGTGCCTGGAGTGTAGTACCCGGGGGCTATACTGAAGCTTTCTTT
TRBV7-2,-,-,TRBJ1-2,CASSLNQGTLRNYGYTF,TGTGCCAGCAGCTTAAATCAGGGGACCCTACGAAACTATGGCTACACCTTC
TRBV4-1,-,-,TRBJ2-1,CASSWGGGDRSYNEQFF,TGCGCCAGCAGCTGGGGTGGGGGGGACAGGAGCTACAATGAGCAGTTCTTC
TRBV5-1,-,-,TRBJ2-7,CASSLGLGRAYEQYF,TGCGCCAGCAGCTTGGGGTTAGGGAGAGCCTACGAGCAGTACTTC
TRBV9,-,-,TRBJ2-1,CASSGPYLNEQFF,TGTGCCAGCAGCGGCCCGTACCTCAATGAGCAGTTCTTC
TRBV4-1,few,-,TRBJ2-3,CASSQDRNTDTQYF,TGCGCCAGCAGCCAAGATCGTAACACAGATACGCAGTATTTT
TRBV6-5,-,-,TRBJ1-2,CASRPKLRGDYGYTF,TGTGCCAGCAGGCCTAAACTCAGGGGAGACTATGGCTACACCTTC
TRBV6-6,-,-,TRBJ1-5,CASSFDNYQPQHF,TGTGCCAGCAGTTTCGACAATTATCAGCCCCAGCATTTT
TRBV19,-,TRBD2,TRBJ2-7,CASSMGLGSYEQYF,TGTGCCAGTAGTATGGGACTAGGGTCCTACGAGCAGTACTTC
TRBV4-2,-,-,TRBJ1-1,CASSHDRYDEAFF,TGTGCCAGCAGCCATGACAGGTACGATGAAGCTTTCTTT
TRBV6-5,once,-,TRBJ2-2,CASSGHLLNTGELFF,TGTGCCAGCAGCGGACACTTACTTAACACCGGGGAGCTGTTTTTT
TRBV7-9,-,-,TRBJ1-5,CASSLIGEPQHF,TGTGCCAGCAGCCTCATAGGGGAACCCCAGCATTTT
TRBV18,-,-,TRBJ1-4,CASSPRSQSTNEKLFF,TGTGCCAGCTCACCACGATCACAGTCAACTAATGAAAAACTGTTTTTT
TRBV19,once,-,TRBJ1-1,CASSILAEAFF,TGTGCCAGCAGTATTTTAGCGGAAGCTTTCTTT
TRBV28,-,TRBD1,TRBJ1-4,CASRTGQATVGFF,TGTGCCAGCAGAACCGGACAGGCGACCGTTGGGTTTTTT
TRBV5-4,-,-,TRBJ1-1,CASSLEGGGTEAFF,TGTGCCAGCAGCTTGGAGGGGGGGGGCACTGAAGCTTTCTTT
TRBV6-6,-,-,TRBJ1-2,CASSSSGVGYTF,TGTGCCAGCAGTTCGTCAGGGGTTGGCTACACCTTC
TRBV19,-,-,TRBJ1-5,CASSIEQVPLVNQPQHF,TGTGCCAGTAGTATAGAACAGGTACCCCTCGTTAATCAGCCCCAGCATTTT
TRBV5-1,once,-,TRBJ1-1,CASSLRGTALNTEAFF,TGCGCCAGCAGCTTGAGGGGAACAGCCCTCAACACTGAAGCTTTCTTT
TRBV5-1,-,TRBD1,TRBJ2-7,CASSSGQGSDEQYF,TGCGCCAGCAGCTCGGGACAGGGGTCGGACGAGCAGTACTTC
TRBV6-5,-,TRBD1,TRBJ2-3,CASSNTGGGQYF,TGTGCCAGCAGTAACACAGGGGGCGGGCAGTATTTT
TRBV6-6,-,-,TRBJ1-6,CASSYQGLSSPLHF,TGTGCCAGCAGTTACCAGGGTCTTAGTTCACCCCTCCACTTT
TRBV12-5,-,TRBD1,TRBJ1-5,CASAQGALQPQHF,TGTGCTAGTGCCCAGGGGGCTCTTCAGCCCCAGCATTTT
TRBV27,-,-,TRBJ1-2,CASSSGRAGGYTF,TGTGCCAGCAGTTCGGGCAGGGCTGGAGGCTACACCTTC